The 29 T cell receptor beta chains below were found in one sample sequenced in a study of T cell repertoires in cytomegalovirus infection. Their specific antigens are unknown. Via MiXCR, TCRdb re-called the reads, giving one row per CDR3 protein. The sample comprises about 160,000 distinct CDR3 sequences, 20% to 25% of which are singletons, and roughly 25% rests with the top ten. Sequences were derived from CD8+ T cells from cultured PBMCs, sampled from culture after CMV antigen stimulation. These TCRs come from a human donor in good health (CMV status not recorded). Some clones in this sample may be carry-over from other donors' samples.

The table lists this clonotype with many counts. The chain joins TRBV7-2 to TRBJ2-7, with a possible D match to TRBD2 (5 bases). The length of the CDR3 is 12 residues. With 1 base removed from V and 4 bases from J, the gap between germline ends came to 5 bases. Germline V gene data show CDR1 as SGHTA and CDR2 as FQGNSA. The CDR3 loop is CASSLGEYEQYF. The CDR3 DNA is TGTGCCAGCAGCTTAGGGGAGTACGAGCAGTACTTC.

CDR3 nucleotides: TGTGCCAGCAGCTTAGTGGTTGACCTCTCCTACGAGCAGTACTTC. Translated: CASSLVVDLSYEQYF. This chain uses TRBV11-2 with TRBJ2-7, with D unclear. CDR1 is SGHAT and CDR2 is FQNNGV in the germline V gene. The CDR3 runs to 15 residues. V dropped 1 base and J dropped 0 bases, with 10 bases sitting between them.

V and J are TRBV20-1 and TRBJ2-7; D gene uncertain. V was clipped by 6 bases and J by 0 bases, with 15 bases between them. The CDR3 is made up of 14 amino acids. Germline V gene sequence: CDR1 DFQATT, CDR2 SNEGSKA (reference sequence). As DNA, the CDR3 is TGCAGTGCCCCGAGGACGGAAAGCTCCTACGAGCAGTACTTC. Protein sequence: CSAPRTESSYEQYF.

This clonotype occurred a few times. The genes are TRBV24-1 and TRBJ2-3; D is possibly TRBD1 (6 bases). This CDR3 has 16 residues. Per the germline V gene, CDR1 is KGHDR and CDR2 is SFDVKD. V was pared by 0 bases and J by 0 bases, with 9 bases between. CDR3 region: CATSDLGTQSTDTQYF. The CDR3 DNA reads TGTGCCACCAGTGATTTGGGGACACAGAGCACAGATACGCAGTATTTT.

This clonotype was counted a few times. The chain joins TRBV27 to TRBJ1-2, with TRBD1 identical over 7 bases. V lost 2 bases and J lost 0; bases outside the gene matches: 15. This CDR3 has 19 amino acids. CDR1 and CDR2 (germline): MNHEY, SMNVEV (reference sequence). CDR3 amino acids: CASSLDGGQGEGANYGYTF. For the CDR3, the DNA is TGTGCCAGCAGTTTAGACGGCGGGCAGGGGGAGGGGGCTAACTATGGCTACACCTTC.

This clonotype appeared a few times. The CDR3 spells CASGQGTSAHQETQYF. The CDR3 DNA sequence: TGTGCTAGCGGACAGGGGACGTCGGCCCACCAAGAGACCCAGTACTTC. This chain joins TRBV12-5 and TRBJ2-5, with 9 nucleotides matching TRBD1. Germline CDR1 reads LGHNT; CDR2 reads FRNRAP. The CDR3 has 16 residues. V shed 9 bases, J shed 0 bases, and the junction held 11 bases outside the gene matches.

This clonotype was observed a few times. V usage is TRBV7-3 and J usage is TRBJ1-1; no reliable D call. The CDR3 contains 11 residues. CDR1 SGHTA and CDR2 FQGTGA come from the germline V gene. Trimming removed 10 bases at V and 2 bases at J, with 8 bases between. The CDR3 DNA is TGTGCCACGCTCTTAAACACTGAAGCTTTCTTT. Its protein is CATLLNTEAFF.

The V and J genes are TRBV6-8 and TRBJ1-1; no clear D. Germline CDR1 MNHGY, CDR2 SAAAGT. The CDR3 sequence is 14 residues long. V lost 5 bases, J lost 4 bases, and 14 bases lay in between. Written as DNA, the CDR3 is TGTGCCAGCAGTCCCGGGTGGTTAAGCACTGAAGCTTTCTTT. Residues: CASSPGWLSTEAFF.

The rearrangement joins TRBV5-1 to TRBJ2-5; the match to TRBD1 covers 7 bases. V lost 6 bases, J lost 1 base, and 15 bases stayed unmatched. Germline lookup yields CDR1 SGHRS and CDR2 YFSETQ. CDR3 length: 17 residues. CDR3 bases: TGCGCCAGCACCATCTCCGGGACAGTCCGGATCCAAGAGACCCAGTACTTC. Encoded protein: CASTISGTVRIQETQYF.

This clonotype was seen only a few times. CDR3 in DNA: TGTGCCAGCAGCGAAACCGGTAGAGAAGCTTTCTTT. Protein product: CASSETGREAFF. V gene TRBV9 combines with J gene TRBJ1-1; D gene uncertain. CDR1 is SGDLS and CDR2 is YYNGEE in the germline V gene. With 3 bases removed from V and 8 bases from J, the gap between germline ends came to 11 bases. The CDR3 runs to 12 residues.

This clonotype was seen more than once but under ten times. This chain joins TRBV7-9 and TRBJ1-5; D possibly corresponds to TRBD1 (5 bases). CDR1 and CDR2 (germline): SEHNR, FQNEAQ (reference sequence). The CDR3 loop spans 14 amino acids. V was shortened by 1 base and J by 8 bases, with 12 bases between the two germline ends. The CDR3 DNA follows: TGTGCCAGCAGCTTAGACGGGGGGAGGGAGCCCCAGCATTTT. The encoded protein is CASSLDGGREPQHF.

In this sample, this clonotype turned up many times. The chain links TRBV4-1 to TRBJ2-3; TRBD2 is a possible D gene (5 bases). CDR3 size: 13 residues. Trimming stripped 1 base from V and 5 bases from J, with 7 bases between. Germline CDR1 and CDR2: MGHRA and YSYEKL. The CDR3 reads CASSQAGKDTQYF. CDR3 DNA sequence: TGCGCCAGCAGCCAAGCCGGGAAAGATACGCAGTATTTT.

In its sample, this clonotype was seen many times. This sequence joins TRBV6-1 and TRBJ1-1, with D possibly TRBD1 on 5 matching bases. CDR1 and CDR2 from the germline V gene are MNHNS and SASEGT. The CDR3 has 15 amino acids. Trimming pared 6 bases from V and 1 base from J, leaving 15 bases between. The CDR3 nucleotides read TGTGCCAGCAGAATCTCCGGGACGGCGAACACTGAAGCTTTCTTT. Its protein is CASRISGTANTEAFF.

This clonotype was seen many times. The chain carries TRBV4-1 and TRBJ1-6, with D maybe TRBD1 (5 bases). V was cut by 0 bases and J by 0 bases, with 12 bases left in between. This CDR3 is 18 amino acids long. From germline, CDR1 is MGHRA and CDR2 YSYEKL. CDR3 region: CASSQDNQGSSYNSPLHF. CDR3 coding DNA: TGCGCCAGCAGCCAAGATAATCAGGGAAGCTCCTATAATTCACCCCTCCACTTT.

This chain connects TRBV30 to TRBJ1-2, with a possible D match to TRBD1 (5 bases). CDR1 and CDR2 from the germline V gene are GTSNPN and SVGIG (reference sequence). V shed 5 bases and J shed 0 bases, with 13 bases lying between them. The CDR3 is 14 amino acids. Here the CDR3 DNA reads TGTGCCTGGGCCACAGGTACTTCTAACTATGGCTACACCTTC. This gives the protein CAWATGTSNYGYTF.

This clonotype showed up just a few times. The CDR3 DNA follows: TGCGCCAGCAGCCAAGAACGGGGGGGATCCTACGAGCAGTACTTC. Its translation is CASSQERGGSYEQYF. This chain links TRBV4-1 with TRBJ2-7, with 8 positions matching TRBD2. CDR1 MGHRA and CDR2 YSYEKL come from the germline V gene. Trimming at V came to 0 bases and at J to 1 base, leaving 2 bases not matched to a gene. The CDR3 totals 15 residues.

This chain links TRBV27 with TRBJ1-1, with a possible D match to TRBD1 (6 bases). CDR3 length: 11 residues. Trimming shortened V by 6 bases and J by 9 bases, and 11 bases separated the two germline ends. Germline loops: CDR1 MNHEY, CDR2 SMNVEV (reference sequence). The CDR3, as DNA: TGTGCCAGCAGAAAACAGGGAAAAGCTTTCTTT. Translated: CASRKQGKAFF.

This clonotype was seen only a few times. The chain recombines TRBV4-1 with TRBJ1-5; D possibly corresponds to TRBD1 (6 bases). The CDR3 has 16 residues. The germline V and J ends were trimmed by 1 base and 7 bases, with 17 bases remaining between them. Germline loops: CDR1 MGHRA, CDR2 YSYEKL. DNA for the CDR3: TGCGCCAGCAGCCAAGCCCCCCAGGGGCTGGGACAGCCCCAGCATTTT. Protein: CASSQAPQGLGQPQHF.

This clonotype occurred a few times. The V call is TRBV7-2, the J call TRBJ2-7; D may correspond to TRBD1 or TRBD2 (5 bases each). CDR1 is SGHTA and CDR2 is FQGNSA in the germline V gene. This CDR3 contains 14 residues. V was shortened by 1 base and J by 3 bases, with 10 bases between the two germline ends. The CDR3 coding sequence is TGTGCCAGCAGCTTAGTCTCTGGGGGCTACGAGCAGTACTTC. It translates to CASSLVSGGYEQYF.

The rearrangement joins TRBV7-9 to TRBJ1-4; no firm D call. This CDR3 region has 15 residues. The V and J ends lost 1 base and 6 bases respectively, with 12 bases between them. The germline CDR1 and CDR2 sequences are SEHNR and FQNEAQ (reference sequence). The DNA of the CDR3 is TGTGCCAGCAGCTTAGAGGCCCAGTGGGATGAAAAACTGTTTTTT. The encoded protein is CASSLEAQWDEKLFF.

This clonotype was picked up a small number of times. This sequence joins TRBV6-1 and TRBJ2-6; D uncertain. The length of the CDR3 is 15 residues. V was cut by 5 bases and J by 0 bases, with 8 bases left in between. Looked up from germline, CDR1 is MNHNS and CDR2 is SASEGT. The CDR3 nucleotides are TGTGCCAGCAGTCCGGACGGCTCTGGGGCCAACGTCCTGACTTTC. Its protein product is CASSPDGSGANVLTF.

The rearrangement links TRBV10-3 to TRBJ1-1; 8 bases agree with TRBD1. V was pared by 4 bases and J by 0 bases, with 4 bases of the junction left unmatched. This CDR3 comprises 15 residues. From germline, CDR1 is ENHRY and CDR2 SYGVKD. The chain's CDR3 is CAISARGLLNTEAFF. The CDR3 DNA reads TGTGCCATCAGTGCCAGGGGGCTATTGAACACTGAAGCTTTCTTT.

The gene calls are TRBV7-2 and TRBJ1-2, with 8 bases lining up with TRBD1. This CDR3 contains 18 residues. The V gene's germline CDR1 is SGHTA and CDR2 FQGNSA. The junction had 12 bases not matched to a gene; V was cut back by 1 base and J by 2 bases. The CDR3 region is CASSLVAGGIGGNYGYTF. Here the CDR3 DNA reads TGTGCCAGCAGCTTAGTAGCAGGGGGCATCGGTGGAAACTATGGCTACACCTTC. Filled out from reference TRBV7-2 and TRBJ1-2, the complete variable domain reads GAGVSQSPSNKVTEKGKDVELRCDPISGHTALYWYRQSLGQGLEFLIYFQGNSAPDKSGLPSDRFSAERTGGSVSTLTIQRTQQEDSAVYLCASSLVAGGIGGNYGYTFGSGTRLTVV.

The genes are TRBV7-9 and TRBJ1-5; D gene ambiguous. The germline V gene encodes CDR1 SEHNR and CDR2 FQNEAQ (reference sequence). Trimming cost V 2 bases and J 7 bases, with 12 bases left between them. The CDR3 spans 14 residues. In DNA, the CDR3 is TGTGCCAGCAGCTTACTAGGGTTGCGCCAGCCCCAGCATTTT. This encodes CASSLLGLRQPQHF.

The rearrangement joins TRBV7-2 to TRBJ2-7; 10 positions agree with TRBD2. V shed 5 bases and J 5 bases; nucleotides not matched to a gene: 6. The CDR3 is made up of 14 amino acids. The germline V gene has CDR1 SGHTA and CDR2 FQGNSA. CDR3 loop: CASSLLAGTHEQYF. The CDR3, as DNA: TGTGCCAGCAGCCTACTAGCGGGGACTCACGAGCAGTACTTC.

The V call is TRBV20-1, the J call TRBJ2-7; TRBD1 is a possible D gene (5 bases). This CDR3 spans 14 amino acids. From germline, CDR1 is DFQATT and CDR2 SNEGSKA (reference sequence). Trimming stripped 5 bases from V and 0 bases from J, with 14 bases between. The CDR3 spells CSAAKPDTSYEQYF. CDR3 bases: TGCAGTGCTGCTAAACCGGACACCTCCTACGAGCAGTACTTC.

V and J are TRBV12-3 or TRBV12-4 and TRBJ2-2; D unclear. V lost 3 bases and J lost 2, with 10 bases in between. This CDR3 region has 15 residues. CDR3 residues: CASSFLLPNTGELFF. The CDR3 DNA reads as TGTGCCAGCAGTTTCTTACTTCCTAACACCGGGGAGCTGTTTTTT.

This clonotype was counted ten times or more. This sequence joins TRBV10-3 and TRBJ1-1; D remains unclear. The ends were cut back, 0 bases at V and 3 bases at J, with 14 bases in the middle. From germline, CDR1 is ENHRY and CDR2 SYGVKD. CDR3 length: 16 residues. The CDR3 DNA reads TGTGCCATCAGTGAGTCCGGTAACGTCGGTTACACTGAAGCTTTCTTT. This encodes CAISESGNVGYTEAFF.

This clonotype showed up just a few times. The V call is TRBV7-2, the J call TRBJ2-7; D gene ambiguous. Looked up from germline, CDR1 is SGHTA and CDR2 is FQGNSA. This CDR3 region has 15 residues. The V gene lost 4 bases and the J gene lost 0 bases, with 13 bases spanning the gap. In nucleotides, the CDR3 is TGTGCCAGCAGCTCCTGGAAGCGAGGCTCCTACGAGCAGTACTTC. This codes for CASSSWKRGSYEQYF.